A selection of T cell receptor beta chains follows, all from one sample in a study of CD8 T cells in ankylosing spondylitis. TCRdb reprocessed the 5' RACE reads with MiXCR, giving one entry per CDR3 protein. Among approximately 240,000 distinct CDR3 sequences, 10% were seen once, and the ten largest hold around 2.6%. The sequencing input was blood, either unsorted or a sorted T cell fraction (not recorded which). These receptor sequences come from a male donor with ankylosing spondylitis or in good health (not recorded which). Each CDR3 is given without its conserved first and last residue. Each record gives: J gene, V gene, CDR3 protein.

>TRBJ2-1|TRBV12-3/TRBV12-4
ASRWEGSRNEQF
>TRBJ2-3|TRBV3-1
ASSQDSWVAGTDTQY
>TRBJ2-1|TRBV7-2
ASSLGTSGLYNEQF
>TRBJ2-7|TRBV11-2
ASDRGAPGYEQY
>TRBJ2-3|TRBV3-1
ASSLGRQDTQY
>TRBJ1-1|TRBV14
ASSATVPNAF
>TRBJ2-1|TRBV12-3/TRBV12-4
ASSLGLHNEQF
>TRBJ2-1|TRBV2
ASRLLAGEYNEQF
>TRBJ2-7|TRBV7-9
ASSSDRGEQY
>TRBJ2-1|TRBV4-2
ASSQGRRGAGNEQF